The 28 T cell receptor beta chains presented below share a single source sample, sequenced in a study of blood T cell repertoires in COVID-19. TCRdb keeps only in-frame clones here, not all; method: immunoSEQ multiplex PCR. The top ten clones hold 4.4% of a sample with about 230,000 clones, roughly 84% of them seen once. The specimen sequenced was peripheral blood. Receptor source: a man aged 45 to 65 with active or convalescent COVID-19.

The genes are TRBV27 and TRBJ2-7, with TRBD1 matching 7 bases. The germline V gene has CDR1 MNHEY and CDR2 SMNVEV (reference sequence). The CDR3 spans 12 residues. The V gene end was trimmed by 9 bases and the J gene end by 3 bases; junction bases not matched to a gene: 5. The DNA for the CDR3 is TGTGCCAGTGGCGACAGGGACTACGAGCAGTACTTC. It translates to CASGDRDYEQYF.

The rearrangement uses TRBV4-1 and TRBJ1-6; possibly TRBD1 for D (5 bases). V lost 3 bases and J 4 bases, leaving 7 bases between the germline ends. The CDR3 is 14 residues long. CDR1 MGHRA and CDR2 YSYEKL come from the germline V gene. CDR3 in DNA: TGCGCCAGCAGCCAGGACATGTATAATTCACCCCTCCACTTT. This encodes CASSQDMYNSPLHF.

J is TRBJ1-4 and V is TRBV7-6; D uncertain. The CDR3 covers 13 residues. V lost 5 bases and J lost 0, with 4 bases in between. Germline V lookup: CDR1 SGHVS, CDR2 FNYEAQ. The CDR3 is CASSHATNEKLFF. The CDR3 bases are TGTGCCAGCAGCCATGCAACTAATGAAAAACTGTTTTTT.

This clone appeared once. The gene calls are TRBV6-2 or TRBV6-3 and TRBJ2-7; 10 bases agree with TRBD2. The V gene end was trimmed by 0 bases and the J gene end by 0 bases; junction bases not matched to a gene: 2. Germline V lookup: CDR1 MNHEY, CDR2 SVGEGT. This CDR3 has 16 amino acids. The CDR3 DNA reads TGTGCCAGCAGTTACTCTAGCGGGGGGCCCTCCTACGAGCAGTACTTC. Residues: CASSYSSGGPSYEQYF.

This clone was detected once. The chain employs TRBV19 and TRBJ2-3; 9 bases align to TRBD1. V lost 10 bases, J lost 6 bases, and 5 bases stayed unmatched. The V gene's germline CDR1 is LNHDA and CDR2 SQIVND (reference sequence). The CDR3 is 12 amino acids. The DNA of the CDR3 is TGTGCCATTAGGACAGGGGTGGATACGCAGTATTTT. Its protein product is CAIRTGVDTQYF.

The V gene is TRBV4-1, the J gene TRBJ1-1, with D tentatively TRBD1 (5 bases). Trimming removed 3 bases from V and 3 bases from J, with 17 bases in between. Germline V gives CDR1 MGHRA, CDR2 YSYEKL. The CDR3 totals 16 residues. DNA for the CDR3: TGCGCCAGCAGCCAGAGCAGCGTGGGGACTGACACTGAAGCTTTCTTT. Translation: CASSQSSVGTDTEAFF.

The J gene is TRBJ1-6, the V gene TRBV9; a possible D gene is TRBD1 (6 bases). The ends were cut back, 1 base at V and 10 bases at J, with 15 bases in the middle. CDR3 length equals 15 residues. The germline CDR1 and CDR2 sequences are SGDLS and YYNGEE. The CDR3, as DNA: TGTGCCAGCAGCGTACGGGACACAGGCGGATCACCCCTCCACTTT. Its protein product is CASSVRDTGGSPLHF.

This chain joins TRBV11-2 and TRBJ2-3; 8 bases are a match to TRBD1. CDR1 is SGHAT and CDR2 is FQNNGV in the germline V gene. CDR3 length equals 15 residues. Trimming cost V 6 bases and J 2 bases; bases outside gene matches: 7. The CDR3 nucleotides read TGTGCCAGCAGTCAACAGGGGGTTTTCACAGATACGCAGTATTTT. It translates to CASSQQGVFTDTQYF.

The CDR3: CASSPGVVDSPLHF. The CDR3 DNA reads TGTGCCAGCAGTCCAGGGGTTGTGGATTCACCCCTCCACTTT. The rearrangement links TRBV7-3 to TRBJ1-6; tentatively, D is TRBD1 (6 bases). Germline V gives CDR1 SGHTA, CDR2 FQGTGA. This CDR3 has 14 amino acids. V gave up 6 bases and J gave up 8 bases, with 14 bases separating them.

This chain connects TRBV28 to TRBJ1-5, with TRBD1 identical over 9 bases. The germline V gene has CDR1 MDHEN and CDR2 SYDVKM. This CDR3 contains 16 residues. Losses at the gene ends were 5 bases for V and 7 bases for J; bases not matched to a gene: 12. This CDR3 reads CASSPDATGGWQPQHF. The CDR3 nucleotides read TGTGCCAGCAGTCCCGACGCGACAGGGGGTTGGCAGCCCCAGCATTTT. Full variable domain (outside the CDR3, taken from reference TRBV28 and TRBJ1-5): DVKVTQSSRYLVKRTGEKVFLECVQDMDHENMFWYRQDPGLGLRLIYFSYDVKMKEKGDIPEGYSVSREKKERFSLILESASTNQTSMYLCASSPDATGGWQPQHFGDGTRLSIL.

Here the CDR3 DNA reads TGTGCCAGTAGTATTTCCTCTAGCGGGGGGGTAAATGAGCAGTTCTTC. Its protein is CASSISSSGGVNEQFF. The rearrangement links TRBV19 to TRBJ2-1; 12 bases are a match to TRBD2. The CDR3 contains 16 residues. Germline CDR1 LNHDA, CDR2 SQIVND (reference sequence). With 3 bases clipped from V and 7 bases from J, the junction kept 7 bases outside the gene matches.

The chain uses TRBV24-1 and TRBJ2-2; possibly TRBD2 for D (6 bases). Between the trimmed V and J ends, which lost 3 bases and 1 base, there was a span of 14 bases. CDR3 size: 17 residues. The germline gives CDR1 KGHDR, CDR2 SFDVKD. The CDR3 region has the DNA TGTGCCACCAGTGATGCAGGAGGGGCCTTGAACACCGGGGAGCTGTTTTTT. It is translated as CATSDAGGALNTGELFF.

The CDR3 protein is CASIRGTSYEQYF. DNA for the CDR3: TGTGCCAGCATCAGGGGGACCTCCTACGAGCAGTACTTC. V is TRBV7-3 and J is TRBJ2-7; 7 bases line up with TRBD1. Germline CDR1 and CDR2: SGHTA and FQGTGA. V lost 7 bases and J lost 0; bases outside the gene matches: 3. This CDR3 comprises 13 residues. The complete variable domain, with remaining parts taken from reference TRBV7-3 and TRBJ2-7, reads GAGVSQTPSNKVTEKGKYVELRCDPISGHTALYWYRQSLGQGPEFLIYFQGTGAADDSGLPNDRFFAVRPEGSVSTLKIQRTERGDSAVYLCASIRGTSYEQYFGPGTRLTVT.

The CDR3 DNA is TGTGCCTGGAGTAGTTCTAAAGGGGCCGGGGAGCTGTTTTTT. Translated, it gives CAWSSSKGAGELFF. J is TRBJ2-2 and V is TRBV30, with TRBD1 as a possible D gene (5 bases). CDR1 GTSNPN and CDR2 SVGIG come from the germline V gene (reference sequence). Trimming took 2 bases from V and 6 from J, leaving 13 bases between them. The CDR3 extends over 14 amino acids.

The chain links TRBV9 to TRBJ2-3; no firm D call. There are 15 residues in the CDR3. V gave up 4 bases and J gave up 4 bases, with 16 bases separating them. Germline lookup yields CDR1 SGDLS and CDR2 YYNGEE. DNA of the CDR3: TGTGCCAGCAGCCCCCCCCGGCCCCGGGCAGATACGCAGTATTTT. This codes for CASSPPRPRADTQYF. Full variable domain (outside the CDR3, taken from reference TRBV9 and TRBJ2-3): DSGVTQTPKHLITATGQRVTLRCSPRSGDLSVYWYQQSLDQGLQFLIQYYNGEERAKGNILERFSAQQFPDLHSELNLSSLELGDSALYFCASSPPRPRADTQYFGPGTRLTVL.

The gene calls are TRBV28 and TRBJ1-1; TRBD1 matches at 9 bases. Trimming cost V 7 bases and J 2 bases; bases outside gene matches: 8. This CDR3 has 15 residues. Germline CDR1 MDHEN, CDR2 SYDVKM. The CDR3 coding sequence is TGTGCCAGCATGTTCCCGGACAGGGGTAACACTGAAGCTTTCTTT. Encoded protein: CASMFPDRGNTEAFF.

The rearrangement joins TRBV19 to TRBJ2-7; D gene ambiguous. Deletions cut 0 bases from V and 1 base from J, with 10 bases between. Germline CDR1 is LNHDA and CDR2 is SQIVND (reference sequence). This CDR3 spans 15 amino acids. Here the CDR3 DNA reads TGTGCCAGTAGTATAGATCTAGGCAAATCCTACGAGCAGTACTTC. Translated, it gives CASSIDLGKSYEQYF.

V is TRBV30 and J is TRBJ2-7, with TRBD1 matching 8 bases. CDR1 and CDR2 (germline): GTSNPN, SVGIG (reference sequence). This CDR3 has 15 amino acids. J was trimmed by 1 base and V by 0 bases; bases with no gene match: 5. The CDR3: CAWSVPRGLSYEQYF. CDR3 DNA sequence: TGTGCCTGGAGTGTACCCAGGGGGCTGTCCTACGAGCAGTACTTC.

CDR3 residues: CASSRGQGEPYEGYTF. The CDR3 bases are TGTGCCAGTAGCCGGGGACAGGGCGAGCCCTATGAGGGCTACACCTTC. The V gene is TRBV19, the J gene TRBJ1-2, with TRBD1 identical over 9 bases. With 6 bases clipped from V and 8 bases from J, the junction kept 16 bases outside the gene matches. Germline assignment: CDR1 LNHDA and CDR2 SQIVND (reference sequence). This CDR3 is built from 16 residues.

The gene calls are TRBV6-5 and TRBJ1-2; tentatively, D is TRBD1 (5 bases). The CDR3 consists of 14 residues. Germline V gene sequence: CDR1 MNHEY, CDR2 SVGAGI. Trimming took off 7 bases at V and 4 bases at J, with 16 bases between the two ends. The CDR3 coding sequence is TGTGCCAGCACCCGGGCAGGGAACCCCTATGGCTACACCTTC. It codes for CASTRAGNPYGYTF.

The chain uses TRBV7-2 and TRBJ2-3; 9 bases map to TRBD2. The CDR3 consists of 15 residues. Trimming at V came to 2 bases and at J to 4 bases, leaving 4 bases not matched to a gene. CDR1 SGHTA and CDR2 FQGNSA come from the germline V gene. This chain's CDR3 is CASSLQAGGADTQYF. The CDR3 coding sequence is TGTGCCAGCAGCTTACAAGCGGGGGGAGCAGATACGCAGTATTTT.

The J gene is TRBJ2-1, the V gene TRBV7-9; 9 bases match TRBD1. Germline V gene sequence: CDR1 SEHNR, CDR2 FQNEAQ (reference sequence). Trimming at V came to 0 bases and at J to 3 bases, leaving 3 bases not matched to a gene. This CDR3 region has 16 residues. For the CDR3, the DNA is TGTGCCAGCAGCTTAGCCGGGGGACAGGGCTACAATGAGCAGTTCTTC. Translating gives CASSLAGGQGYNEQFF.

This clone has only a few counts. The chain links TRBV2 to TRBJ2-7, with D possibly being TRBD1 (6 bases). Germline CDR1 and CDR2: SNHLY and FYNNEI. V was pared by 6 bases and J by 6 bases, with 12 bases between. The CDR3 spans 12 residues. In nucleotides, the CDR3 is TGTGCCAGCAGGGGGACATCTTTCGAGCAGTACTTC. This sequence encodes CASRGTSFEQYF.

This clone was seen a few times. The rearrangement joins TRBV30 to TRBJ1-1; D unresolved. Germline CDR1 is GTSNPN and CDR2 is SVGIG (reference sequence). This CDR3 comprises 12 residues. V gave up 1 base and J gave up 3 bases, with 6 bases separating them. DNA for the CDR3: TGTGCCTGGAGTGGGTCGGACACTGAAGCTTTCTTT. As protein: CAWSGSDTEAFF.

The CDR3 region has the DNA TGCGCCAGCAGCCAGGTGCGGGACAGGGAAGAGACCCAGTACTTC. It specifies CASSQVRDREETQYF. The V and J genes are TRBV5-1 and TRBJ2-5; 9 bases line up with TRBD1. Trimming cost V 4 bases and J 3 bases; bases outside gene matches: 7. The CDR3 length is 15 residues. Germline CDR1 and CDR2: SGHRS and YFSETQ.

This chain joins TRBV9 and TRBJ2-1, with D unclear. V lost 0 bases and J lost 7, with 5 bases in between. This CDR3 is 12 amino acids long. Germline V gene lookup returns CDR1 SGDLS and CDR2 YYNGEE. Here the CDR3 DNA reads TGTGCCAGCAGCGTAGAGAGGAATGAGCAGTTCTTC. This gives the protein CASSVERNEQFF.

This sequence joins TRBV6-5 and TRBJ2-7; a weak D match, TRBD2 (6 bases). The CDR3 loop spans 14 amino acids. V lost 0 bases, J lost 7 bases, and 13 bases lay in between. Germline lookup yields CDR1 MNHEY and CDR2 SVGAGI. The CDR3 DNA follows: TGTGCCAGCAGTTACTCGACGGCGGGAAGAGAGCAGTACTTC. Its translation is CASSYSTAGREQYF.

The CDR3 DNA follows: TGTGCCTGGAGTGGGGCAGTGAATGAAAAACTGTTTTTT. This translates into CAWSGAVNEKLFF. The rearrangement joins TRBV30 to TRBJ1-4; D gene uncertain. Per germline, CDR1 GTSNPN and CDR2 SVGIG (reference sequence). The CDR3 loop spans 13 amino acids. The V and J ends lost 1 base and 5 bases respectively, with 8 bases between them.